A selection of T cell receptor beta chains follows, all from one sample in a study of graft-versus-host responses after intestinal transplantation. Using immunoSEQ multiplex PCR, the repertoire was profiled, and TCRdb retains in-frame clones only, with some absent. The sample consists of 19,000 or so clones, around nine tenths of them appearing once. This specimen was PBMCs, taken around 230 days after intestinal transplant. These receptor sequences come from a human patient who received an intestinal transplant, so some T cells may come from the graft donor. Each CDR3 is given with its conserved first and last residue. D genes are given only for firm matches. Size is stated for part of the rows, as once, few or many counts, or as a class when the clone is expanded.

v_gene,abundance,d_gene,j_gene,CDR3aa,CDR3nt
TRBV30,NA,NA,TRBJ2-7,CAWSSTGYEQYF,TGTGCCTGGAGTTCTACAGGGTACGAGCAGTACTTC
TRBV7-9,NA,TRBD2,TRBJ2-5,CASSDPTSGGETQYF,TGTGCCAGCAGCGACCCGACTAGCGGGGGAGAGACCCAGTACTTC
TRBV5-3,NA,NA,TRBJ1-3,CASNHFSGNTIYF,TGTGCCAGCAACCATTTCTCTGGAAACACCATATATTTT
TRBV6-1,few,TRBD2,TRBJ2-2,CASSELAGGPGELFF,TGTGCCAGCAGTGAACTAGCGGGGGGGCCCGGGGAGCTGTTTTTT
TRBV7-8,NA,TRBD2,TRBJ2-1,CASSPRTSGGGQNEQFF,TGTGCCAGCAGCCCCCGGACTAGCGGGGGAGGGCAAAATGAGCAGTTCTTC
TRBV11-3,few,TRBD2,TRBJ2-3,CASSLDSSSGDYTDTQYF,TGTGCCAGCAGCTTAGATTCGTCTAGCGGGGACTACACAGATACGCAGTATTTT
TRBV11-3,once,NA,TRBJ2-3,CASSSSLEEDTQYF,TGTGCCAGCAGCTCCTCCCTTGAGGAAGATACGCAGTATTTT
TRBV5-8,NA,NA,TRBJ1-5,CASSPKQVYNQPQHF,TGTGCCAGCAGCCCCAAACAGGTATACAATCAGCCCCAGCATTTT
TRBV6-1,NA,NA,TRBJ2-5,CASWLWRGTQYF,TGTGCCAGTTGGCTGTGGAGAGGGACCCAGTACTTC
TRBV19,NA,NA,TRBJ2-3,CASSIIGTDTQYF,TGTGCCAGTAGTATTATTGGCACAGATACGCAGTATTTT
TRBV7-8,NA,NA,TRBJ2-3,CATDPDRGQDTQYF,TGTGCCACTGACCCTGACCGGGGGCAGGATACGCAGTATTTT
TRBV4-2,NA,NA,TRBJ2-3,CASSRGRTDTQYF,TGTGCCAGCAGCCGGGGACGCACAGATACGCAGTATTTT